This T cell receptor beta chain stems from a study of blood T cell repertoires in COVID-19. Turning to the study itself: Researchers got acute and convalescent COVID-19 samples from the United States, Italy and Spain. PBMCs, B-cell-depleted T cells, or T cells were the source of the cDNA or gDNA that made up the material.

This table comes from immunoSEQ multiplex PCR, and its TCRdb copy is limited to in-frame clones, with some not included. The top ten hold approximately 5% of the sample, which has about 190,000 clones, 84% seen once. CDR3 length: 13 amino acids. Germline V gene lookup returns CDR1 GTSNPN and CDR2 SVGIG (reference sequence). Trimming removed 4 bases from V and 3 bases from J, with 10 bases in between. This chain uses TRBV30 with TRBJ1-5, with unresolved D. This sequence was found in a woman in her 70s with active or convalescent COVID-19. Material: peripheral blood. CDR3 DNA sequence: TGTGCCTGGATGCCCGGGAACAATCAGCCCCAGCATTTT. Amino acids: CAWMPGNNQPQHF.